This TCR beta chain comes out of a study of vaccination and CD4 T cells after COVID-19. As regards this clonotype: Antigen unknown.

Germline CDR1 SGHTA, CDR2 FQGNSA. This CDR3 contains 14 residues. V trimming: 5 bases; J trimming: 4 bases; junction bases outside the gene matches: 7. Treatment here: roughly 11-day PBMC culture with coronavirus spike peptide pools or control peptides (ViraFEST assay). Sequenced with the Oncomine TCR Beta short-read assay was DNA taken from cultured CD4+ T cells. TCRdb recomputed calls from the PCR reads with MiXCR, one row per CDR3 protein. In the table there are about 8,000 distinct CDR3 sequences, 45% to 55% of which are singletons. This chain joins TRBV7-2 and TRBJ2-7; 8 bases align to TRBD2. The receptor was derived from a human donor who had recovered from COVID-19. Sequenced material: CD4+ T cells from blood, cultured in vitro. Here the CDR3 reads CASSPLVAGYEQYF. The CDR3 DNA reads as TGTGCCAGCAGCCCGCTGGTAGCGGGGTACGAGCAGTACTTC.